The 19 T cell receptor beta chains given below trace back to one sample, sequenced in a study of beta chain features in type 1 diabetes. Study-wide results and caveats: Within each of all four CD4+ subsets, Type 1 diabetes patients had TCRB CDR3s that were moderately but significantly shorter.

Expressed TCRB transcripts were sequenced after all isolated RNA was converted to cDNA. The method was immunoSEQ multiplex PCR; TCRdb's version includes in-frame clones alone and lacks a portion of them. The sample has around 280,000 clones, 14% to 15% seen once. No antigen has been identified for these receptors. The source material was naive CD4+ T cells from blood. These receptors all stem from a man in his late teens or twenties with type 1 diabetes.

The V call is TRBV7-8, the J call TRBJ2-7; 7 nucleotides align to TRBD2. V lost 1 base, J lost 6 bases, and 12 bases stayed unmatched. From germline, CDR1 is SGHVS and CDR2 FQNEAQ. The CDR3 is 16 amino acids. The DNA for the CDR3 is TGTGCCAGCAGCTTAGTTCTTGCGGGAGTCATGAGCGAGCAGTACTTC. Translation gives CASSLVLAGVMSEQYF.

This clone came up a few times. CDR3 region: CAWSAGYGYTF. For the CDR3, the DNA is TGTGCCTGGAGTGCCGGCTATGGCTACACCTTC. This chain links TRBV30 with TRBJ1-2, with D unclear. The CDR3 has 11 residues. In germline, CDR1 is GTSNPN, CDR2 SVGIG (reference sequence). V lost 1 base, J lost 4 bases, and 4 bases lay in between. Supplemented by reference TRBV30 and TRBJ1-2, the full variable domain reads SQTIHQWPATLVQPVGSPLSLECTVEGTSNPNLYWYRQAAGRGLQLLFYSVGIGQISSEVPQNLSASRPQDRQFILSSKKLLLSDSGFYLCAWSAGYGYTFGSGTRLTVV.

This clone appeared a few times. The V call is TRBV6-5, the J call TRBJ2-1; 9 bases agree with TRBD1. Germline assignment: CDR1 MNHEY and CDR2 SVGAGI. V was clipped by 0 bases and J by 4 bases; unmatched bases: 4. CDR3 length equals 16 residues. The CDR3, as DNA: TGTGCCAGCAGTTACTCACAGGGGGCTGGTTACAATGAGCAGTTCTTC. Its translation: CASSYSQGAGYNEQFF.

The V call is TRBV2, the J call TRBJ1-1; the match to TRBD1 covers 9 bases. V trimming: 5 bases; J trimming: 5 bases; junction bases outside the gene matches: 3. The CDR3 has 13 residues. Per the germline V gene, CDR1 is SNHLY and CDR2 is FYNNEI. For the CDR3, the DNA is TGTGCCAGCAGTCAGGGGACAGGGACTGAAGCTTTCTTT. Its protein product is CASSQGTGTEAFF.

CDR3 in DNA: TGTGCCAGCAGCCGGACTAGCGGGACAAGGAATGAGCAGTTCTTC. This gives the protein CASSRTSGTRNEQFF. V usage is TRBV14 and J usage is TRBJ2-1; 12 positions agree with TRBD2. Germline CDR1 reads SGHDN; CDR2 reads FVKESK. The CDR3 loop spans 15 amino acids. V lost 4 bases and J lost 7; bases outside the gene matches: 5.

This clone came up a few times. This sequence joins TRBV7-2 and TRBJ2-6; TRBD2 is a possible D gene (6 bases). V dropped 5 bases and J dropped 0 bases, with 14 bases sitting between them. The CDR3 is 17 amino acids. Germline values: CDR1 SGHTA, CDR2 FQGNSA. In nucleotides, the CDR3 is TGTGCCAGCAGCCTACGACCCGGGGGCTCTGGGGCCAACGTCCTGACTTTC. The encoded protein is CASSLRPGGSGANVLTF.

V is TRBV6-1 and J is TRBJ2-1; possibly TRBD1 for D (6 bases). The V gene's germline CDR1 is MNHNS and CDR2 SASEGT. The CDR3 length is 16 residues. Trimming left V 3 bases short and J 3 bases short, with 15 bases between. CDR3 in DNA: TGTGCCAGCAGTGAGACCCCGACGGGACACTACAATGAGCAGTTCTTC. Protein: CASSETPTGHYNEQFF.

This rearrangement joins TRBV4-1 to TRBJ2-4, with D possibly being TRBD1 (7 bases). With 0 bases removed from V and 1 base from J, the gap between germline ends came to 16 bases. Germline V lookup: CDR1 MGHRA, CDR2 YSYEKL. The CDR3 has 18 amino acids. This CDR3 reads CASSQDQGGRAAKNIQYF. CDR3 bases: TGCGCCAGCAGCCAAGATCAGGGGGGCCGGGCGGCCAAAAACATTCAGTACTTC.

This clone was seen a handful of times. V and J are TRBV13 and TRBJ2-7; 7 bases are shared with TRBD2. The CDR3 loop spans 14 amino acids. Germline values: CDR1 PRHDT, CDR2 FYEKMQ (reference sequence). V lost 5 bases and J lost 1; bases outside the gene matches: 5. CDR3 loop: CASSPPRGSYEQYF. CDR3 in DNA: TGTGCCAGCAGCCCACCGCGGGGGTCCTACGAGCAGTACTTC.

The chain is built from TRBV7-8 and TRBJ1-1; D is uncertain. In germline, CDR1 is SGHVS, CDR2 FQNEAQ. The CDR3 runs 13 residues. Trimming cost V 5 bases and J 1 base, with 8 bases left between them. The CDR3 spells CASSHNKNTEAFF. DNA of the CDR3: TGTGCCAGCAGCCACAACAAGAACACTGAAGCTTTCTTT.

This chain links TRBV12-5 with TRBJ1-2; 10 nucleotides match TRBD1. Germline V lookup: CDR1 LGHNT, CDR2 FRNRAP. The CDR3 length is 18 residues. V shed 0 bases and J 4 bases; nucleotides not matched to a gene: 11. Here the CDR3 reads CASGLVLGRRQGAYGYTF. For the CDR3, the DNA is TGTGCTAGTGGTTTGGTACTAGGCAGGAGACAGGGGGCCTATGGCTACACCTTC. Together with reference TRBV12-5 and TRBJ1-2, the CDR3 gives the full variable domain: DARVTQTPRHKVTEMGQEVTMRCQPILGHNTVFWYRQTMMQGLELLAYFRNRAPLDDSGMPKDRFSAEMPDATLATLKIQPSEPRDSAVYFCASGLVLGRRQGAYGYTFGSGTRLTVV.

The chain employs TRBV5-6 and TRBJ1-2, with 8 bases identical to TRBD1. The CDR3 spans 15 residues. CDR1 is SGHDT and CDR2 is YYEEEE in the germline V gene. V was clipped by 4 bases and J by 4 bases; unmatched bases: 9. The CDR3 is CASSPQGAGFYGYTF. The CDR3 nucleotides read TGTGCCAGCAGCCCCCAGGGGGCGGGTTTCTATGGCTACACCTTC. Variable domain in full (rest from reference TRBV5-6 and TRBJ1-2): DAGVTQSPTHLIKTRGQQVTLRCSPKSGHDTVSWYQQALGQGPQFIFQYYEEEERQRGNFPDRFSGHQFPNYSSELNVNALLLGDSALYLCASSPQGAGFYGYTFGSGTRLTVV.

The chain combines TRBV5-5 with TRBJ2-5; D remains unclear. Germline loops: CDR1 SGHKS, CDR2 YYEKEE (reference sequence). Deletions cut 3 bases from V and 2 bases from J, with 5 bases between. The CDR3 extends over 12 amino acids. This CDR3 reads CASSWSQETQYF. DNA of the CDR3: TGTGCCAGCAGCTGGAGTCAAGAGACCCAGTACTTC.

The chain links TRBV28 to TRBJ1-1; a possible D gene is TRBD1 (6 bases). V was cut by 3 bases and J by 3 bases, with 11 bases left in between. Germline V lookup: CDR1 MDHEN, CDR2 SYDVKM. CDR3 length: 14 amino acids. CDR3 protein: CASSFLSGDTEAFF. Written as DNA, the CDR3 is TGTGCCAGCAGTTTTCTGTCAGGGGACACTGAAGCTTTCTTT.

This clone showed up just a few times. The chain combines TRBV7-9 with TRBJ1-1; TRBD1 aligns across 7 bases. This CDR3 is built from 14 residues. The V gene's germline CDR1 is SEHNR and CDR2 FQNEAQ (reference sequence). V lost 6 bases and J lost 7; bases outside the gene matches: 11. As DNA, the CDR3 is TGTGCCAGCAGACGACAGGGACAAGTCCTTGAAGCTTTCTTT. This translates into CASRRQGQVLEAFF.

The rearrangement uses TRBV7-2 and TRBJ1-2; D is ambiguous. The CDR3 has 15 amino acids. Per the germline V gene, CDR1 is SGHTA and CDR2 is FQGNSA. V lost 1 base and J 8 bases, leaving 17 bases between the germline ends. CDR3 bases: TGTGCCAGCAGCTTAGTTCCTTACAGCCTCGGAGGCTACACCTTC. Residues: CASSLVPYSLGGYTF.

This clone was seen only a few times. This chain links TRBV28 with TRBJ2-1, with D tentatively TRBD2 (6 bases). With 4 bases removed from V and 7 bases from J, the gap between germline ends came to 11 bases. This CDR3 has 13 residues. The germline gives CDR1 MDHEN, CDR2 SYDVKM. The CDR3 sequence is CASSWRESNEQFF. The CDR3 nucleotides read TGTGCCAGCAGTTGGCGGGAATCTAATGAGCAGTTCTTC.

This clone was seen more than once but under ten times. V and J are TRBV18 and TRBJ2-1; 10 positions agree with TRBD2. Germline lookup yields CDR1 KGHSH and CDR2 LQKENI. The junction had 4 bases not matched to a gene; V was cut back by 3 bases and J by 2 bases. There are 16 residues in the CDR3. This CDR3 is CASSPSGRAPYNEQFF. The DNA of the CDR3 is TGTGCCAGCTCACCCAGCGGGAGGGCCCCCTACAATGAGCAGTTCTTC.

This clone turned up a few times. The chain couples TRBV5-1 to TRBJ2-3, with 9 bases that match TRBD2. Unmatched junction bases numbered 11, after V lost 3 bases and J lost 3 bases. This CDR3 has 17 amino acids. Germline CDR1 is SGHRS and CDR2 is YFSETQ. DNA for the CDR3: TGCGCCAGCAGCTCGGGATTAGCGGGAGTGAGAACAGATACGCAGTATTTT. Translated, it gives CASSSGLAGVRTDTQYF.